This TCR beta chain was identified during a study of cytomegalovirus exposure and HLA in healthy donors. Regarding the study as a whole: In most subjects, TCR beta sequences reportedly gave accurate predictions of HLA-A and HLA-B alleles.

In germline, CDR1 is SGHNT, CDR2 YENEEA. Trimming stripped 5 bases from V and 4 bases from J, with 12 bases between. CDR3 length: 13 residues. Use of 60 Vbeta and 13 Jbeta primers characterized the PCR. The method was immunoSEQ multiplex PCR; TCRdb's version includes in-frame clones alone and lacks a portion of them. Among 150,000 to 200,000 clones listed, about two thirds were seen once. As to this clone: Its antigen is currently unknown.

The chain joins TRBV11-3 to TRBJ2-7, with D unclear. Sample: PBMCs. The receptor was derived from a man aged 25-45 years in good health and CMV-seropositive. The CDR3 loop is CASSGVEAYEQYF. The CDR3 DNA follows: TGTGCCAGCAGCGGAGTAGAAGCGTACGAGCAGTACTTC.